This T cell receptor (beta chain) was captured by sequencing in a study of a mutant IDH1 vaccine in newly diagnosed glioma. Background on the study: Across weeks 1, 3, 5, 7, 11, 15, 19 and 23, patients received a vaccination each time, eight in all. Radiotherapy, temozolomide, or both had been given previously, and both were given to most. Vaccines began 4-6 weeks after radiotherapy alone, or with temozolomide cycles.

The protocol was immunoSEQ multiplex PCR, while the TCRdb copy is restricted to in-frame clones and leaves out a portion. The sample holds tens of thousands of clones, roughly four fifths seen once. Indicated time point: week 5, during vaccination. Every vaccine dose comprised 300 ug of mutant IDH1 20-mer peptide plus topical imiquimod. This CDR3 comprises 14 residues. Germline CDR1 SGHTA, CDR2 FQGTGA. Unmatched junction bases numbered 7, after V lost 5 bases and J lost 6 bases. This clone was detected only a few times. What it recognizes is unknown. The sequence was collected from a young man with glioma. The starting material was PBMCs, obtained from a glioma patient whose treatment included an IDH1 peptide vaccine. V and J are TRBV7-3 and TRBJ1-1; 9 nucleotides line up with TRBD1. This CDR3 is CASSKGQGRPEAFF. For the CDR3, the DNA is TGTGCCAGCAGCAAGGGACAGGGTAGGCCTGAAGCTTTCTTT.